This TCR beta chain is from a study of T cells in Graves' hyperthyroidism and ophthalmopathy. Amplification targeted TCR beta CDR3 regions from RNA transcripts. The study used the HTBI primer set for a first-round RT-PCR of the TCR CDR3. TCRdb independently ran MiXCR on the multiplex PCR reads; one entry per CDR3 protein. The data hold some 490,000 distinct CDR3 sequences, with around a fifth observed a single time. PBMCs were sourced from more than 9 ml fresh peripheral blood. The material sequenced was blood. The TCR originated in a woman aged 70-85 years with Graves' ophthalmopathy.

In DNA, the CDR3 is TGTGCCAGCAGCTTGGTGACGAACAATGAGCAGTTCTTC. Residues: CASSLVTNNEQFF. The rearrangement joins TRBV5-6 to TRBJ2-1; D remains ambiguous. Deletions cut 0 bases from V and 5 bases from J, with 6 bases between. The CDR3 contains 13 residues. In germline, CDR1 is SGHDT, CDR2 YYEEEE.